This passage covers 2 T cell receptor beta chains from one sample sequenced in a study of sequential checkpoint blockade in melanoma. Method: immunoSEQ multiplex PCR; TCRdb's copy keeps in-frame clones and lacks some. The sample carries 15,000 to 20,000 clones, 55% to 75% recorded once. Treatment defined: randomized to nivolumab then ipilimumab (arm A) or the reverse (arm B). Source: CD8+ T cells sorted from blood (inferred from file names), taken from a patient given nivolumab and ipilimumab in sequence. Receptors originate from a human donor with melanoma.

The chain carries TRBV15 and TRBJ2-7, with 8 bases that match TRBD1. This CDR3 region has 14 residues. Trimming removed 1 base from V and 4 bases from J; junction bases left unmatched: 3. Germline values: CDR1 LNHNV, CDR2 YYDKDF (reference sequence). The CDR3 is CATSRGTGSYEQYF. The CDR3 DNA sequence: TGTGCCACCAGCAGAGGGACAGGGAGTTACGAGCAGTACTTC.

The V gene is TRBV19, the J gene TRBJ2-1; TRBD1 matches 8 bases. Trimming took 4 bases from V and 1 from J; bases not matched to a gene: 15. CDR1 is LNHDA, CDR2 SQIVND, per germline (reference sequence). The CDR3 is made up of 19 amino acids. Written as DNA, the CDR3 is TGTGCCAGTAGTACCGACTCGACCGACAGGGGTGCTTCCTACAATGAGCAGTTCTTC. It encodes CASSTDSTDRGASYNEQFF.